Shown below are 21 T cell receptor beta chains from a single sample sequenced in a study of human T cells and chemical hapten exposure. TCRdb passed the RACE reads through MiXCR, listing each CDR3 protein once. The table includes about 250,000 distinct CDR3 sequences, almost 8% detected once. Time point: pre-sensitization, week 0. Treatment in this sample: therapeutic diphenylcyclopropenone sensitization with weekly scalp DPC. The sample here was whole blood, taken in connection with sensitization to the hapten diphenylcyclopropenone (DPC). These TCRs come from a man younger than 30 with alopecia areata. Some clones in this sample may be carry-over from other donors' samples.

V is TRBV19 and J is TRBJ2-1; possible D gene TRBD2, 6 bases. CDR1 is LNHDA, CDR2 SQIVND, per germline (reference sequence). The length of the CDR3 is 16 residues. Trimming removed 6 bases from V and 5 bases from J, with 20 bases in between. CDR3 protein: CASRENRQGGDNEQFF. DNA of the CDR3: TGTGCCAGTAGGGAAAACCGGCAGGGAGGCGACAATGAGCAGTTCTTC. Drawing the rest from reference TRBV19 and TRBJ2-1, the complete variable domain is DGGITQSPKYLFRKEGQNVTLSCEQNLNHDAMYWYRQDPGQGLRLIYYSQIVNDFQKGDIAEGYSVSREKKESFPLTVTSAQKNPTAFYLCASRENRQGGDNEQFFGPGTRLTVL.

This clonotype was seen at least ten times. The chain couples TRBV7-9 to TRBJ1-5, with 7 bases lining up with TRBD1. With 1 base clipped from V and 2 bases from J, the junction kept 23 bases outside the gene matches. Germline loops: CDR1 SEHNR, CDR2 FQNEAQ (reference sequence). This CDR3 is built from 22 residues. Written as DNA, the CDR3 is TGTGCCAGCAGCTTAGGTCTGAGTCGGCTCCCCGGAGGGGGCGAGGGCAATCAGCCCCAGCATTTT. It encodes CASSLGLSRLPGGGEGNQPQHF.

This clonotype has only a few counts. The rearrangement joins TRBV7-2 to TRBJ2-3, with D possibly matching TRBD1 (6 bases). With 4 bases removed from V and 5 bases from J, the gap between germline ends came to 16 bases. Germline CDR1 is SGHTA and CDR2 is FQGNSA. The CDR3 contains 15 residues. CDR3: CASSSQQGVRDTQYF. In nucleotides, the CDR3 is TGTGCCAGCAGCTCCCAACAGGGAGTAAGAGATACGCAGTATTTT. The full variable domain, in which reference TRBV7-2 and TRBJ2-3 provide the parts outside the CDR3, is GAGVSQSPSNKVTEKGKDVELRCDPISGHTALYWYRQSLGQGLEFLIYFQGNSAPDKSGLPSDRFSAERTGGSVSTLTIQRTQQEDSAVYLCASSSQQGVRDTQYFGPGTRLTVL.

This clonotype has at least ten counts. The rearrangement links TRBV29-1 to TRBJ2-4, with 7 bases that match TRBD1. CDR3 length equals 13 residues. Germline trimming cut 3 bases from V and 4 bases from J; bases unmatched to any gene: 3. CDR1 is SQVTM and CDR2 is ANQGSEA in the germline V gene. The CDR3 DNA is TGCAGCGTTGAGGTGGGACAGAAAAACATTCAGTACTTC. Residues: CSVEVGQKNIQYF.

This clonotype was observed a few times. The V and J genes are TRBV12-3 or TRBV12-4 and TRBJ1-5; 9 nucleotides agree with TRBD1. The V gene end was trimmed by 8 bases and the J gene end by 4 bases; junction bases not matched to a gene: 3. This CDR3 has 13 residues. Here the CDR3 DNA reads TGTGCCAGCCGACAGGGGGGGAATCAGCCCCAGCATTTT. Its protein product is CASRQGGNQPQHF.

This clonotype has a handful of counts. The CDR3, as DNA: TGTGCCAGCAGTCAACAGGGGGCGCATGGAAACACCATATATTTT. Translation: CASSQQGAHGNTIYF. The chain joins TRBV3-1 to TRBJ1-3, with 9 bases matching TRBD1. The CDR3 length is 15 residues. V trimming: 6 bases; J trimming: 3 bases; junction bases outside the gene matches: 6. Germline CDR1 reads LGHDT; CDR2 reads YNNKEL (reference sequence).

This clonotype was counted only a few times. This chain uses TRBV14 with TRBJ2-7, with 8 positions matching TRBD1. The V gene's germline CDR1 is SGHDN and CDR2 FVKESK. J was trimmed by 5 bases and V by 4 bases; bases with no gene match: 7. This CDR3 contains 14 residues. CDR3 nucleotides: TGTGCCAGCAGCCTCAGACAGGGGAAGGACGAGCAGTACGTC. Protein: CASSLRQGKDEQYV.

The V call is TRBV4-1, the J call TRBJ2-7, with a possible D match to TRBD1 (5 bases). Germline V CDR1 and CDR2: MGHRA, YSYEKL. This CDR3 comprises 15 residues. The V and J ends lost 1 base and 2 bases respectively, with 12 bases between them. The CDR3 sequence is CASSQARQFPYEQYF. CDR3 DNA sequence: TGCGCCAGCAGCCAAGCGCGACAGTTTCCCTACGAGCAGTACTTC.

This clonotype was detected many times. The rearrangement links TRBV29-1 to TRBJ2-5; 10 bases agree with TRBD1. V lost 4 bases, J lost 7 bases, and 6 bases stayed unmatched. CDR3 length: 13 residues. Germline lookup yields CDR1 SQVTM and CDR2 ANQGSEA. CDR3 nucleotides: TGCAGCGTTGGACAGGGGGCGCAGGTGACCCAGTACTTC. This gives the protein CSVGQGAQVTQYF. The variable domain in full, completed from reference TRBV29-1 and TRBJ2-5, reads SAVISQKPSRDICQRGTSLTIQCQVDSQVTMMFWYRQQPGQSLTLIATANQGSEATYESGFVIDKFPISRPNLTFSTLTVSNMSPEDSSIYLCSVGQGAQVTQYFGPGTRLLVL.

The rearrangement links TRBV6-6 to TRBJ2-7; maybe TRBD2 (6 bases). Germline V gene lookup returns CDR1 MNHNY and CDR2 SVGAGI (reference sequence). Trimming removed 2 bases from V and 3 bases from J, with 11 bases in between. The CDR3 runs to 14 residues. CDR3 in DNA: TGTGCCAGCAGTTACGGGGACGGGAGCTACGAGCAGTACGTC. This sequence encodes CASSYGDGSYEQYV.

The chain combines TRBV6-5 with TRBJ2-5, with 7 bases that match TRBD2. Germline CDR1 and CDR2: MNHEY and SVGAGI. The J segment lost 5 bases and the V segment lost 2 bases, leaving 8 bases of the junction unmatched. This CDR3 has 15 residues. The CDR3 protein is CASSYTRTRQETQYF. The CDR3 DNA reads as TGTGCCAGCAGTTACACGCGGACTAGACAGGAGACCCAGTACTTC.

The chain links TRBV6-2 or TRBV6-3 to TRBJ2-7, with 13 bases identical to TRBD2. Germline-derived CDR1 and CDR2 are MNHEY and SVGEGT. Losses at the gene ends were 2 bases for V and 2 bases for J; bases not matched to a gene: 0. The CDR3 runs 15 residues. The CDR3 reads CASSYGLAGAYEQYV. CDR3 DNA sequence: TGTGCCAGCAGTTACGGACTAGCGGGGGCCTACGAGCAGTACGTC.

The chain carries TRBV7-2 and TRBJ2-1; D may be TRBD2 (5 bases). The V and J ends lost 6 bases and 8 bases respectively, with 11 bases between them. Germline assignment: CDR1 SGHTA and CDR2 FQGNSA. This CDR3 contains 12 residues. The chain's CDR3 is CASRPGSHEQFF. The CDR3 bases are TGTGCCAGCAGACCGGGGAGTCATGAGCAGTTCTTC.

The V and J genes are TRBV4-3 and TRBJ2-5; no definite D call. The germline V and J ends were trimmed by 4 bases and 5 bases, with 14 bases remaining between them. The CDR3 sequence is 14 residues long. Germline V gene sequence: CDR1 LGHNA, CDR2 YSLEER. The CDR3 DNA is TGCGCCAGCAGCCCATCACAGTGGAGCGAGACCCAGTACTTC. Its translation: CASSPSQWSETQYF.

This clonotype was detected ten times or more. The chain is built from TRBV5-1 and TRBJ1-1; 9 nucleotides align to TRBD1. The CDR3 length is 16 residues. The germline CDR1 and CDR2 sequences are SGHRS and YFSETQ. Unmatched junction bases numbered 12, after V lost 3 bases and J lost 6 bases. In DNA, the CDR3 is TGCGCCAGCAGCTCACGCCCGGGACAGGGAAGGCCTGAAGCTTTCTTT. As protein: CASSSRPGQGRPEAFF.

This clonotype was counted at least ten times. The chain uses TRBV7-2 and TRBJ2-6, with D hard to call. V lost 1 base and J lost 1, with 5 bases in between. This CDR3 comprises 15 residues. Germline CDR1 and CDR2: SGHTA and FQGNSA. The CDR3: CASSLEGSGANVLTF. The CDR3 nucleotides are TGTGCCAGCAGCTTAGAAGGATCTGGGGCCAACGTCCTGACTTTC.

There are many counts of this clonotype. The J gene is TRBJ2-2, the V gene TRBV6-1; D call uncertain. With 3 bases removed from V and 7 bases from J, the gap between germline ends came to 9 bases. This CDR3 has 13 residues. CDR1 and CDR2 from the germline V gene are MNHNS and SASEGT. CDR3 in amino acids: CASSDDRGGELFF. The CDR3 nucleotides read TGTGCCAGCAGTGATGACCGCGGCGGGGAGCTGTTTTTT.

The chain employs TRBV6-1 and TRBJ1-6, with D perhaps TRBD1 (5 bases). The ends were cut back, 3 bases at V and 2 bases at J, with 14 bases in the middle. Germline assignment: CDR1 MNHNS and CDR2 SASEGT. The CDR3 totals 17 residues. Written as DNA, the CDR3 is TGTGCCAGCAGTGACGCTCGACAGATCACCTATAATTCACCCCTCCACTTT. It is translated as CASSDARQITYNSPLHF.

The V call is TRBV19, the J call TRBJ2-7, with 10 positions matching TRBD1. Per germline, CDR1 LNHDA and CDR2 SQIVND (reference sequence). The CDR3 sequence is 14 residues long. The J segment lost 3 bases and the V segment lost 8 bases, leaving 7 bases of the junction unmatched. DNA for the CDR3: TGTGCCAGTTCGACAGGGGGCGACTTCTACGAGCAGTACTTC. The encoded protein is CASSTGGDFYEQYF.

The chain links TRBV5-4 to TRBJ1-6; the match to TRBD1 covers 9 bases. The CDR3 has 19 amino acids. Looked up from germline, CDR1 is SGHNT and CDR2 is YYREEE (reference sequence). The trim removed 0 bases at V and 2 bases at J, leaving 9 bases unmatched. This CDR3 is CASSLGPGQGRPYNSPLHF. In nucleotides, the CDR3 is TGTGCCAGCAGCTTGGGGCCGGGACAGGGTCGTCCCTATAATTCACCCCTCCACTTT.

This clonotype has a handful of counts. This chain joins TRBV12-3 or TRBV12-4 and TRBJ2-1; possibly TRBD2 for D (5 bases). V was trimmed by 4 bases and J by 4 bases, leaving 8 bases between them. This CDR3 is built from 13 residues. The CDR3 DNA sequence: TGTGCCAGCAGTTCCGGGAAATACAATGAGCAGTTCTTC. Residues: CASSSGKYNEQFF.